These 31 T cell receptor beta chains share one sample of origin, sequenced in a study of shared clonotypes between healthy human individuals. Assay used: immunoSEQ multiplex PCR; TCRdb lists only in-frame clones, some missing. Found here are some 2.3 million clones, 93% of them singletons; the top ten hold 0.39%. The specimen was naive CD4+ T cells from PBMCs. The subset: CD45RA+ positively selected. The source is a man aged 18 to 35 in good health. Some clones in this sample may be carry-over from other donors' samples.

Concerning this clone itself: The same CDR3 is also encoded by other DNA sequences in this sample. The chain recombines TRBV5-1 with TRBJ1-1, with 7 bases identical to TRBD1. CDR1 and CDR2 from the germline V gene are SGHRS and YFSETQ. The CDR3 length is 14 residues. V lost 3 bases and J lost 0; bases outside the gene matches: 2. The CDR3 DNA sequence: TGCGCCAGCAGCTGGGACAGCATGAACACTGAAGCTTTCTTT. Translated: CASSWDSMNTEAFF.

This chain links TRBV6-1 with TRBJ1-2; 7 nucleotides align to TRBD1. CDR3 length: 14 amino acids. V lost 3 bases to trimming and J lost 4 bases; unmatched junction nucleotides: 5. The V gene's germline CDR1 is MNHNS and CDR2 SASEGT. Written as DNA, the CDR3 is TGTGCCAGCAGTGACCTCTCAGGGGGCTATGGCTACACCTTC. Protein product: CASSDLSGGYGYTF.

The gene calls are TRBV7-2 and TRBJ2-3; 14 bases map to TRBD2. The V segment lost 5 bases and the J segment 6 bases; nucleotides outside the gene matches: 7. Germline loops: CDR1 SGHTA, CDR2 FQGNSA. The CDR3 extends over 16 amino acids. This CDR3 is CASSPGTSGRVDTQYF. The CDR3 region has the DNA TGTGCCAGCAGCCCCGGGACTAGCGGGAGAGTGGATACGCAGTATTTT.

The rearrangement links TRBV28 to TRBJ1-2; the D is unclear. The V end was cut by 6 bases, the J end by 4 bases, with 15 bases between. The CDR3 has 14 amino acids. Germline V gene sequence: CDR1 MDHEN, CDR2 SYDVKM. CDR3 in amino acids: CASSERDLVYGYTF. CDR3 DNA: TGTGCCAGCAGCGAAAGGGATTTGGTCTATGGCTACACCTTC.

The CDR3 DNA follows: TGTGCCAGCGGAACAGGTAGCTCCTACGAGCAGTACTTC. It is translated as CASGTGSSYEQYF. The chain carries TRBV19 and TRBJ2-7; a possible D gene is TRBD1 (5 bases). The V end lost 9 bases, the J end lost 0 bases, and 12 bases lay between the germline ends. CDR3 length: 13 amino acids. CDR1 LNHDA and CDR2 SQIVND come from the germline V gene (reference sequence).

V gene TRBV18 combines with J gene TRBJ1-3; no reliable D call. Trimming shortened V by 3 bases and J by 0 bases, and 9 bases separated the two germline ends. The CDR3 covers 15 residues. Germline CDR1 is KGHSH and CDR2 is LQKENI. The CDR3 sequence: CASSPGPHSGNTIYF. The CDR3 nucleotides are TGTGCCAGCTCACCCGGACCGCACTCTGGAAACACCATATATTTT.

With respect to this clone: This specimen includes other DNA sequences encoding the same CDR3. The J gene is TRBJ2-6, the V gene TRBV18; D ambiguous. V was clipped by 3 bases and J by 0 bases, with 12 bases between them. The CDR3 runs to 17 residues. The germline V gene encodes CDR1 KGHSH and CDR2 LQKENI. The CDR3 nucleotides read TGTGCCAGCTCACCGCCAGGCAGCCTCTCTGGGGCCAACGTCCTGACTTTC. It yields the protein CASSPPGSLSGANVLTF.

J is TRBJ2-7 and V is TRBV5-1, with TRBD1 identical over 7 bases. This CDR3 region has 16 residues. Germline loops: CDR1 SGHRS, CDR2 YFSETQ. Unmatched junction bases numbered 12, after V lost 2 bases and J lost 4 bases. The CDR3 sequence: CASSFLSGTDPYEQYF. CDR3 DNA: TGCGCCAGCAGCTTCTTATCCGGGACAGATCCTTACGAGCAGTACTTC.

As regards this clone: Additional DNA sequences in this sample encode the identical CDR3. The rearrangement links TRBV7-2 to TRBJ1-5; the D is unclear. This CDR3 has 13 amino acids. Germline V gene sequence: CDR1 SGHTA, CDR2 FQGNSA. Trimming cost V 3 bases and J 2 bases, with 5 bases left between them. CDR3 DNA: TGTGCCAGCAGCTTTCGGGGCAATCAGCCCCAGCATTTT. Protein: CASSFRGNQPQHF.

This clone was recorded once. The rearrangement uses TRBV27 and TRBJ2-2; 7 positions agree with TRBD1. CDR3 size: 15 residues. The V and J ends lost 6 bases and 2 bases, in that order; junction bases with no gene match: 6. Per the germline V gene, CDR1 is MNHEY and CDR2 is SMNVEV (reference sequence). The CDR3 here is CASSPHRGNTGELFF. In DNA form, the CDR3 reads TGTGCCAGCAGCCCTCACAGGGGAAACACCGGGGAGCTGTTTTTT.

The V gene is TRBV7-6, the J gene TRBJ2-7; maybe TRBD1 (5 bases). CDR3 length: 15 residues. Per the germline V gene, CDR1 is SGHVS and CDR2 is FNYEAQ. V lost 1 base and J 5 bases, leaving 15 bases between the germline ends. The chain's CDR3 is CASSLVGQGVHEQYF. In nucleotides, the CDR3 is TGTGCCAGCAGCTTAGTTGGCCAGGGTGTCCACGAGCAGTACTTC. The full variable domain, rest sourced from reference TRBV7-6 and TRBJ2-7, is GAGVSQSPRYKVTKRGQDVALRCDPISGHVSLYWYRQALGQGPEFLTYFNYEAQQDKSGLPNDRFSAERPEGSISTLTIQRTEQRDSAMYRCASSLVGQGVHEQYFGPGTRLTVT.

The V and J genes are TRBV18 and TRBJ2-1; TRBD2 aligns across 10 bases. Germline assignment: CDR1 KGHSH and CDR2 LQKENI. The CDR3 length is 16 residues. V shed 0 bases, J shed 4 bases, and the junction held 3 bases outside the gene matches. Here the CDR3 reads CASSPPGTSAYNEQFF. In DNA form, the CDR3 reads TGTGCCAGCTCACCACCGGGGACTAGCGCGTACAATGAGCAGTTCTTC.

J is TRBJ1-4 and V is TRBV5-1, with a weak D call TRBD1 (5 bases). Trimming took off 2 bases at V and 2 bases at J, with 28 bases between the two ends. The CDR3 is made up of 21 amino acids. Germline assignment: CDR1 SGHRS and CDR2 YFSETQ. The CDR3 region has the DNA TGCGCCAGCAGCTTCGGGAAGGACCACCCGTTTTTAGACAGTACTAATGAAAAACTGTTTTTT. It is translated as CASSFGKDHPFLDSTNEKLFF.

The chain is built from TRBV19 and TRBJ1-2; no firm D call. Looked up from germline, CDR1 is LNHDA and CDR2 is SQIVND (reference sequence). V lost 1 base and J 6 bases, leaving 12 bases between the germline ends. The CDR3 runs to 14 residues. The CDR3 loop is CASSIVRGSDGYTF. Written as DNA, the CDR3 is TGTGCCAGTAGTATAGTTCGGGGTTCGGATGGCTACACCTTC.

J is TRBJ2-3 and V is TRBV7-9; D uncertain. Germline V gene data show CDR1 as SEHNR and CDR2 as FQNEAQ (reference sequence). The CDR3 consists of 12 residues. V lost 5 bases to trimming and J lost 3 bases, with 6 bases between them. The CDR3 DNA reads TGTGCCAGCAGCGCTACGACAGATACGCAGTATTTT. Translation gives CASSATTDTQYF. Full variable domain (outside the CDR3, taken from reference TRBV7-9 and TRBJ2-3): DTGVSQNPRHKITKRGQNVTFRCDPISEHNRLYWYRQTLGQGPEFLTYFQNEAQLEKSRLLSDRFSAERPKGSFSTLEIQRTEQGDSAMYLCASSATTDTQYFGPGTRLTVL.

This chain joins TRBV2 and TRBJ1-1; unclear D gene. The V end was cut by 6 bases, the J end by 10 bases, with 12 bases between. The CDR3 consists of 11 residues. Germline CDR1 is SNHLY and CDR2 is FYNNEI. CDR3 sequence: CASSLTRRAFF. CDR3 bases: TGTGCCAGCAGCCTTACACGGAGAGCTTTCTTT. Together with reference TRBV2 and TRBJ1-1, the CDR3 gives the full variable domain: EPEVTQTPSHQVTQMGQEVILRCVPISNHLYFYWYRQILGQKVEFLVSFYNNEISEKSEIFDDQFSVERPDGSNFTLKIRSTKLEDSAMYFCASSLTRRAFFGQGTRLTVV.

This clone was seen only once. The V and J genes are TRBV7-3 and TRBJ2-6; TRBD1 might be the D (5 bases). Trimming removed 0 bases at V and 2 bases at J, with 5 bases between. Germline V lookup: CDR1 SGHTA, CDR2 FQGTGA. The CDR3 consists of 15 residues. CDR3 DNA sequence: TGTGCCAGCAGCTTAACCAGGGCTGGGGCCAACGTCCTGACTTTC. Encoded protein: CASSLTRAGANVLTF.

The chain joins TRBV7-9 to TRBJ1-1; D is perhaps TRBD1 (5 bases). V lost 3 bases and J 12 bases, leaving 17 bases between the germline ends. The germline gives CDR1 SEHNR, CDR2 FQNEAQ (reference sequence). This CDR3 contains 13 residues. Here the CDR3 reads CASSFGRDPVTFF. The DNA for the CDR3 is TGTGCCAGCAGCTTTGGGAGGGACCCGGTTACTTTCTTT.

The chain links TRBV10-3 to TRBJ2-3; 7 positions agree with TRBD2. CDR3 size: 13 residues. Germline values: CDR1 ENHRY, CDR2 SYGVKD. J was trimmed by 4 bases and V by 5 bases; bases with no gene match: 3. The CDR3 DNA reads as TGTGCCATCAGTAGGGGAGGGGCAGATACGCAGTATTTT. Translated: CAISRGGADTQYF.

The rearrangement joins TRBV28 to TRBJ2-3, with a weak D call TRBD2 (6 bases). Trimming removed 7 bases from V and 2 bases from J, with 13 bases in between. Germline V gene lookup returns CDR1 MDHEN and CDR2 SYDVKM. The CDR3 consists of 14 residues. The CDR3 protein is CASNSGVATDTQYF. Written as DNA, the CDR3 is TGTGCCAGCAACTCGGGGGTGGCCACAGATACGCAGTATTTT.

The V call is TRBV27, the J call TRBJ2-4; D unresolved. V lost 4 bases to trimming and J lost 0 bases, with 10 bases between them. CDR3 length: 15 amino acids. Per germline, CDR1 MNHEY and CDR2 SMNVEV (reference sequence). The CDR3 protein is CASSSGILAKNIQYF. The CDR3 nucleotides read TGTGCCAGCAGTTCGGGTATCCTAGCCAAAAACATTCAGTACTTC.

A note on this clone: This same CDR3 is encoded by further DNA sequences in the sample. The chain combines TRBV28 with TRBJ2-7, with D unresolved. V lost 2 bases to trimming and J lost 2 bases, with 7 bases between them. This CDR3 comprises 13 residues. Germline CDR1 MDHEN, CDR2 SYDVKM. As DNA, the CDR3 is TGTGCCAGCAGTTTAGTGAGAACCTACGAGCAGTACTTC. It translates to CASSLVRTYEQYF. Variable domain in full (rest from reference TRBV28 and TRBJ2-7): DVKVTQSSRYLVKRTGEKVFLECVQDMDHENMFWYRQDPGLGLRLIYFSYDVKMKEKGDIPEGYSVSREKKERFSLILESASTNQTSMYLCASSLVRTYEQYFGPGTRLTVT.

The rearrangement uses TRBV30 and TRBJ2-6, with D uncertain. V shed 2 bases and J shed 1 base, with 3 bases lying between them. Germline CDR1 and CDR2: GTSNPN and SVGIG (reference sequence). This CDR3 comprises 13 residues. As DNA, the CDR3 is TGTGCCTGGAGTAAATCTGGGGCCAACGTCCTGACTTTC. Its protein is CAWSKSGANVLTF.

The V and J genes are TRBV28 and TRBJ2-5; 11 bases agree with TRBD1. The CDR3 consists of 15 residues. V shed 8 bases and J 4 bases; nucleotides not matched to a gene: 9. Germline V gene sequence: CDR1 MDHEN, CDR2 SYDVKM. The CDR3 DNA reads as TGTGCCAGCTCTAGCGGACAGGGGGCGTCAGAGACCCAGTACTTC. Its translation is CASSSGQGASETQYF.

The chain uses TRBV7-2 and TRBJ2-7; possibly TRBD2 for D (6 bases). V was cut by 5 bases and J by 2 bases, with 13 bases left in between. Germline V gene lookup returns CDR1 SGHTA and CDR2 FQGNSA. The CDR3 consists of 14 residues. CDR3 DNA: TGTGCCAGCAGCAGAGCGGGTTCCACCTACGAGCAGTACTTC. As protein: CASSRAGSTYEQYF.

This chain connects TRBV5-1 to TRBJ1-2; the D gene is possibly TRBD1 (5 bases). CDR3 length: 14 residues. Trimming shortened V by 0 bases and J by 5 bases, and 11 bases separated the two germline ends. Germline V lookup: CDR1 SGHRS, CDR2 YFSETQ. CDR3 in amino acids: CASSLGQGQYGYTF. The CDR3 DNA reads TGCGCCAGCAGCTTGGGGCAGGGCCAGTATGGCTACACCTTC.

V and J are TRBV29-1 and TRBJ2-3; 12 bases align to TRBD2. The CDR3 sequence is 17 residues long. The V segment lost 6 bases and the J segment 0 bases; nucleotides outside the gene matches: 10. The germline V gene has CDR1 SQVTM and CDR2 ANQGSEA. As DNA, the CDR3 is TGCAGCGTCAAACGTATCGGGACTAGCGGGAGCACAGATACGCAGTATTTT. Translation: CSVKRIGTSGSTDTQYF.

The chain carries TRBV15 and TRBJ1-2, with a possible D match to TRBD1 (5 bases). The CDR3 length is 15 residues. Trimming took off 1 base at V and 4 bases at J, with 13 bases between the two ends. Germline CDR1 and CDR2: LNHNV and YYDKDF (reference sequence). In DNA form, the CDR3 reads TGTGCCACCAGCAGAGGGAATGGAGGGACCTATGGCTACACCTTC. Its translation: CATSRGNGGTYGYTF.

The chain combines TRBV2 with TRBJ2-7; D perhaps matches TRBD1 (8 bases). The germline gives CDR1 SNHLY, CDR2 FYNNEI. The CDR3 length is 14 residues. V lost 6 bases, J lost 4 bases, and 16 bases lay in between. CDR3: CASRRQGTNYEQYF. CDR3 bases: TGTGCCAGCAGAAGACAGGGGACTAATTACGAGCAGTACTTC.

The V call is TRBV9, the J call TRBJ2-5, with 7 bases fitting TRBD2. Germline V gives CDR1 SGDLS, CDR2 YYNGEE. The CDR3 contains 15 residues. J lost 5 bases, V lost 1 base, and 8 bases had no gene match. DNA of the CDR3: TGTGCCAGCAGCGTACAACTAGCGTCGGGGGAGACCCAGTACTTC. It encodes CASSVQLASGETQYF.

This rearrangement joins TRBV18 to TRBJ2-1, with D perhaps matching TRBD1 (5 bases). Trimming shortened V by 1 base and J by 4 bases, and 11 bases separated the two germline ends. Germline V CDR1 and CDR2: KGHSH, LQKENI. This CDR3 comprises 15 residues. This chain's CDR3 is CASSPQGPQYNEQFF. The CDR3 DNA reads as TGTGCCAGCTCACCACAGGGGCCCCAATACAATGAGCAGTTCTTC.